These 9 T cell receptor beta chains were all obtained from the same sample, sequenced in a study of molecular identifiers for immune sequencing clone quantification. TCRdb re-derived calls from the PCR reads in MiXCR, one entry per CDR3 protein. Of 600,000 to 650,000 distinct CDR3 sequences listed, roughly 21% are singletons. What was sequenced was naive CD8+ T cells from blood, with Jurkat cell RNA spiked in. Subset given: FACS-sorted CD8+CD4-CCR7+CD45RA+ naive T cells. The receptors were sampled from a human donor in good health. Some libraries in this study had Jurkat cell RNA spiked in.

This clonotype was observed at least ten times. The chain links TRBV7-2 to TRBJ2-7; D gene uncertain. From germline, CDR1 is SGHTA and CDR2 FQGNSA. Trimming stripped 2 bases from V and 2 bases from J, with 7 bases between. The CDR3 is 13 amino acids. CDR3 amino acids: CASSLWQAYEQYF. The DNA for the CDR3 is TGTGCCAGCAGCTTATGGCAGGCCTACGAGCAGTACTTC.

Note on this clonotype: Sequence at one end of the junction differs from germline and may be a read error. The J gene is TRBJ1-2, the V gene TRBV12-3 or TRBV12-4, with 9 bases fitting TRBD1. This CDR3 spans 15 amino acids. The DNA of the CDR3 is TGTGCCAGCAGTTCAAACAGGGGGCTTAACCATGGCTACACCTTC. Encoded protein: CASSSNRGLNHGYTF.

To note about this clonotype: A junction boundary mismatches the germline segment, possibly from a read error. This chain links TRBV27 with TRBJ2-7; D may be TRBD1 or TRBD2 (5 bases each). Germline-derived CDR1 and CDR2 are MNHEY and SMNVEV (reference sequence). This CDR3 is 13 amino acids long. CDR3 loop: CASSWGKNYEQCF. The CDR3 nucleotides are TGTGCCAGCAGTTGGGGGAAGAACTACGAGCAGTGCTTC.

The rearrangement uses TRBV2 and TRBJ2-7; 8 bases align to TRBD1. The CDR3 is made up of 13 amino acids. Trimming cost V 6 bases and J 6 bases; bases outside gene matches: 7. From germline, CDR1 is SNHLY and CDR2 FYNNEI. The CDR3 DNA reads as TGTGCCAGCAGGAGCCGGACAGGGCGCGAGCAGTACTTC. As protein: CASRSRTGREQYF.

The table lists this clonotype with a count of one. A single base separates this from a much larger clone, so it may be a read error. The CDR3 reads CASRLGTDPYEQYF. CDR3 sequence (DNA): TGTGCCAGCAGGCTCGGGACCGACCCTTACGAGCAGTACTTC. V and J are TRBV6-5 and TRBJ2-7, with D possibly called TRBD1 or TRBD2 (5 bases each). Deletions cut 6 bases from V and 4 bases from J, with 16 bases between. The germline CDR1 and CDR2 sequences are MNHEY and SVGAGI. This CDR3 is built from 14 residues.

This clonotype was detected ten times or more. The CDR3 spells CASISPMDTEAFF. The CDR3 nucleotides are TGTGCCAGCATCTCACCCATGGACACTGAAGCTTTCTTT. The V and J genes are TRBV7-8 and TRBJ1-1; D gene unclear. This CDR3 has 13 amino acids. The germline V gene has CDR1 SGHVS and CDR2 FQNEAQ. V gave up 7 bases and J gave up 3 bases, with 12 bases separating them.

This clonotype turned up a few times. The chain recombines TRBV25-1 with TRBJ1-5; tentative D call: TRBD1 (5 bases). V lost 3 bases and J 6 bases, leaving 12 bases between the germline ends. Germline-derived CDR1 and CDR2 are MGHDK and SYGVNS. The length of the CDR3 is 14 residues. CDR3 residues: CASSDSGSSQPQHF. For the CDR3, the DNA is TGTGCCAGCAGTGACTCAGGGTCGAGTCAGCCCCAGCATTTT.

The chain couples TRBV30 to TRBJ1-2; no firm D call. The CDR3 covers 11 residues. The germline gives CDR1 GTSNPN, CDR2 SVGIG (reference sequence). V was pared by 0 bases and J by 5 bases, with 4 bases between. The CDR3 region is CAWSVGYGYTF. DNA of the CDR3: TGTGCCTGGAGTGTAGGGTATGGCTACACCTTC.

This clonotype was seen ten or more times. V and J are TRBV20-1 and TRBJ2-3, with TRBD2 identical over 7 bases. This CDR3 region has 14 residues. Germline loops: CDR1 DFQATT, CDR2 SNEGSKA (reference sequence). V trimming: 0 bases; J trimming: 6 bases; junction bases outside the gene matches: 6. CDR3 bases: TGCAGTGCTAGAGACTTTGGACTAGAGGATACGCAGTATTTT. Its translation: CSARDFGLEDTQYF.